This T cell receptor (beta chain) was sequenced for a study of T cell changes during pregnancy in multiple sclerosis. TCRdb keeps only in-frame clones here, not all; method: immunoSEQ multiplex PCR. Of under 65,000 clones listed, approximately 93% are singletons. The length of the CDR3 is 14 residues. With 4 bases removed from V and 8 bases from J, the gap between germline ends came to 14 bases. Germline V gives CDR1 LNHNV, CDR2 YYDKDF (reference sequence). The sample holds one count of this clone. Source: CD8+ T cells from peripheral blood mononuclear cells, taken in the second trimester of pregnancy. The TCR sequence derives from a female donor with multiple sclerosis, enrolled in a pregnancy study. J is TRBJ1-4 and V is TRBV15; TRBD1 is a possible D gene (6 bases). The CDR3 DNA follows: TGTGCCACCAGCATCAGGGGAACTGGGGAAAAACTGTTTTTT. The encoded protein is CATSIRGTGEKLFF.